This T cell receptor (beta chain) came from a study of cytomegalovirus exposure and HLA in healthy donors. Worth noting for this clone: Its antigen is as yet unknown.

The germline V gene encodes CDR1 LGHNA and CDR2 YSLEER. Trimming stripped 2 bases from V and 8 bases from J, with 12 bases between. This CDR3 spans 14 amino acids. Study results and caveats: Through in vitro validation, three CMV-associated chains were shown to be specific for CMV antigens. Among TCR beta chains, those listed as cytomegalovirus-associated numbered more than 150.

Here immunoSEQ multiplex PCR was the method, and the copy in TCRdb shows in-frame clones only, minus some. The data contain roughly 230,000 clones, roughly 91% of them seen just once; the ten biggest clones take up 2.5% to 3.5%. The gene calls are TRBV4-3 and TRBJ1-4; no definite D call. The specimen sequenced was PBMCs. The origin of this receptor is a woman aged 30 to 39 in good health and CMV-seronegative. CDR3 in amino acids: CASSQTSSLEKLFF. The CDR3 coding sequence is TGCGCCAGCAGCCAAACCTCTTCCCTGGAAAAACTGTTTTTT.